The clone carrying this T cell receptor (beta chain) came up a few times. TCRdb reprocessed the reads via MiXCR and lists one record per CDR3 protein. The sample has 200,000 to 300,000 distinct CDR3 sequences, more than 25% seen once. Trimming cost V 5 bases and J 0 bases, with 10 bases left between them. The CDR3 has 15 residues. Germline V gives CDR1 MRHNA, CDR2 SNTAGT. The sample is drawn from a study of kidney transplant recipient with SARS-CoV-2 infection. The clonotype was recovered from a young adult male patient who had COVID-19 and was a kidney transplant recipient. Some of these T cells may belong to the graft donor. V gene TRBV6-4 combines with J gene TRBJ2-2; a possible D gene is TRBD2 (6 bases). This specimen was a blood sample, taken at baseline and on approximately day 120 from a kidney transplant recipient. CDR3 loop: CASSPSGSNTGELFF. CDR3 nucleotides: TGTGCCAGCAGTCCAAGCGGGTCGAACACCGGGGAGCTGTTTTTT.